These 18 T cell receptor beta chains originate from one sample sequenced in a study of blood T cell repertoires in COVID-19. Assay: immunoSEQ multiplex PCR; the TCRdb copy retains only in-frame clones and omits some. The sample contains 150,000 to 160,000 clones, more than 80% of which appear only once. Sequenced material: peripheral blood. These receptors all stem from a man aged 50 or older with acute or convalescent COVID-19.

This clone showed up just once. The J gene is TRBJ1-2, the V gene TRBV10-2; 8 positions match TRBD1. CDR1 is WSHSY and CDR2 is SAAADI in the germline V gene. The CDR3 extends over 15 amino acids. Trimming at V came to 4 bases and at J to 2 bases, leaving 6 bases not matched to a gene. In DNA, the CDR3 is TGCGCCAGCAGTGGGACAGGGCAAGACAACTATGGCTACACCTTC. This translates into CASSGTGQDNYGYTF.

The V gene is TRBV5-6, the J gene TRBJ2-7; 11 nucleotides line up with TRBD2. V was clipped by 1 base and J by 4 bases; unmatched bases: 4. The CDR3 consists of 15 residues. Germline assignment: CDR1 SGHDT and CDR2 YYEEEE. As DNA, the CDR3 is TGTGCCAGCAGCTTGCTAGCGGGAGGAAAATACGAGCAGTACTTC. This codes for CASSLLAGGKYEQYF.

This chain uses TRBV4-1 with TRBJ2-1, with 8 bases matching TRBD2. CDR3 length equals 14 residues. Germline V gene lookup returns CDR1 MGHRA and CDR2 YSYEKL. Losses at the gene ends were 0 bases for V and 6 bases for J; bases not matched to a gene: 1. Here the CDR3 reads CASSQDREGNEQFF. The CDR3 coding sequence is TGCGCCAGCAGCCAAGATCGGGAGGGCAATGAGCAGTTCTTC.

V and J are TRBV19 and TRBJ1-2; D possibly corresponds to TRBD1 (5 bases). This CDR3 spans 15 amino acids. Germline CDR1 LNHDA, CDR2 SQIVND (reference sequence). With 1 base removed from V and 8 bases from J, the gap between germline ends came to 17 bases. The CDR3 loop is CASSIVGWTMEGYTF. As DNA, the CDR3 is TGTGCCAGTAGTATAGTGGGGTGGACAATGGAGGGCTACACCTTC. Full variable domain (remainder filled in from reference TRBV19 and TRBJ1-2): DGGITQSPKYLFRKEGQNVTLSCEQNLNHDAMYWYRQDPGQGLRLIYYSQIVNDFQKGDIAEGYSVSREKKESFPLTVTSAQKNPTAFYLCASSIVGWTMEGYTFGSGTRLTVV.

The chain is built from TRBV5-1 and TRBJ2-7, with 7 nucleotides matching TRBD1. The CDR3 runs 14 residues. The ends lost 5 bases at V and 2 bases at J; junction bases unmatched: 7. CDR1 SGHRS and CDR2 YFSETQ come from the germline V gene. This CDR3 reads CASSFRQGPYEQYF. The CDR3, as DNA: TGCGCCAGCAGTTTCAGACAGGGACCCTACGAGCAGTACTTC.

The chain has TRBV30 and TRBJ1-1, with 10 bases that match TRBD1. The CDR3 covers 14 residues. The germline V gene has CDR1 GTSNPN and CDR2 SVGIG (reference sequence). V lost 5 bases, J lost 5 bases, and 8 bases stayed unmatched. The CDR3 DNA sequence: TGTGCCTGGGGGACAGGGGTGTCGAGGACTGAAGCTTTCTTT. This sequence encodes CAWGTGVSRTEAFF. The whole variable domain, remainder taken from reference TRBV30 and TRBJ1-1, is SQTIHQWPATLVQPVGSPLSLECTVEGTSNPNLYWYRQAAGRGLQLLFYSVGIGQISSEVPQNLSASRPQDRQFILSSKKLLLSDSGFYLCAWGTGVSRTEAFFGQGTRLTVV.

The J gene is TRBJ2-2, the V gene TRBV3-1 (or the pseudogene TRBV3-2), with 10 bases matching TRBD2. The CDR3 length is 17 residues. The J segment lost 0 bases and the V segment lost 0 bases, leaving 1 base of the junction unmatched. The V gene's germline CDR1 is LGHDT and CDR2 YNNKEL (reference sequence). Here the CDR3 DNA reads TGTGCCAGCAGCCAAGATACTAGCGGGACGAACACCGGGGAGCTGTTTTTT. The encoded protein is CASSQDTSGTNTGELFF.

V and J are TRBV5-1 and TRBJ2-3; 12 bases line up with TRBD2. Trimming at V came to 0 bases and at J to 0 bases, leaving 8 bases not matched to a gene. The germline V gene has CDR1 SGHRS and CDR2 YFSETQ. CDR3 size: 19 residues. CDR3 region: CASSLASWTSGISTDTQYF. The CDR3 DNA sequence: TGCGCCAGCAGCTTGGCATCATGGACTAGCGGGATTAGCACAGATACGCAGTATTTT. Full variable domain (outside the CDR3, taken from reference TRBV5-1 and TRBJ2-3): KAGVTQTPRYLIKTRGQQVTLSCSPISGHRSVSWYQQTPGQGLQFLFEYFSETQRNKGNFPGRFSGRQFSNSRSEMNVSTLELGDSALYLCASSLASWTSGISTDTQYFGPGTRLTVL.

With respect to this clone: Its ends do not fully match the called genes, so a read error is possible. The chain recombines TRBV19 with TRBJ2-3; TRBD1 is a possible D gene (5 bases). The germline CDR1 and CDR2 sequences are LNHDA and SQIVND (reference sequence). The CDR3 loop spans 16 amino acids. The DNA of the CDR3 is TGTGCCAGTAGTATAGTAAGGGGATGGAGCATAGATACGCAGTATTTT. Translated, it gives CASSIVRGWSIDTQYF.

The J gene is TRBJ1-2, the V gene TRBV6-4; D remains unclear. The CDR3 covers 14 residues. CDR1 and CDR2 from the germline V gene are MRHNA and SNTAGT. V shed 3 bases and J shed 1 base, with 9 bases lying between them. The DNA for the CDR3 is TGTGCCAGCAGTGATTACCCGGTTAACTATGGCTACACCTTC. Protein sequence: CASSDYPVNYGYTF.

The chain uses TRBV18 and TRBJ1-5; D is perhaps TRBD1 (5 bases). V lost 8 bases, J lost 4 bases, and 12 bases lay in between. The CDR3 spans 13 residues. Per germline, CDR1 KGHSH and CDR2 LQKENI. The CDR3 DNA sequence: TGTGCCAGCGTAAGTGGGGGGAATCAGCCCCAGCATTTT. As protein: CASVSGGNQPQHF.

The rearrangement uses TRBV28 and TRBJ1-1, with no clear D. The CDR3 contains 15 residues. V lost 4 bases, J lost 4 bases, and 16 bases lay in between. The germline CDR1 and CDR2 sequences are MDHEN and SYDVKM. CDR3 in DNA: TGTGCCAGCAGTTCCGCGGGGAGTCCACTCACTGAAGCTTTCTTT. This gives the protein CASSSAGSPLTEAFF.

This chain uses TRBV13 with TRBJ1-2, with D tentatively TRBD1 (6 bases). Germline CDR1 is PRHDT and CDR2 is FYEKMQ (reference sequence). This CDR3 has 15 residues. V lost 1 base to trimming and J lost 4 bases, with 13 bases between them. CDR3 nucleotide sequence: TGTGCCAGCAGCTTAGCCCGGACAGTGCCCTATGGCTACACCTTC. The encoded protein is CASSLARTVPYGYTF.

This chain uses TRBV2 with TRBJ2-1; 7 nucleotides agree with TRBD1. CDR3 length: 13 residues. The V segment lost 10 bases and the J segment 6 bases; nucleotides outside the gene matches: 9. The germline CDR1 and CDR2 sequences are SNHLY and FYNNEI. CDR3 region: CATGQVDGNEQFF. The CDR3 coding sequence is TGTGCCACCGGACAGGTTGACGGCAATGAGCAGTTCTTC. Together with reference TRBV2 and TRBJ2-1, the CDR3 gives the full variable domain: EPEVTQTPSHQVTQMGQEVILRCVPISNHLYFYWYRQILGQKVEFLVSFYNNEISEKSEIFDDQFSVERPDGSNFTLKIRSTKLEDSAMYFCATGQVDGNEQFFGPGTRLTVL.

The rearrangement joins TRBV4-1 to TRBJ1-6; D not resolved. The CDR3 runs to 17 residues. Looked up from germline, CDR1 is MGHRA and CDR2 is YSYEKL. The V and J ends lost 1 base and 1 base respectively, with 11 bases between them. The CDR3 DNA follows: TGCGCCAGCAGCCAAGTGAAGAGGCAGTCCTATAATTCACCCCTCCACTTT. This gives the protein CASSQVKRQSYNSPLHF.

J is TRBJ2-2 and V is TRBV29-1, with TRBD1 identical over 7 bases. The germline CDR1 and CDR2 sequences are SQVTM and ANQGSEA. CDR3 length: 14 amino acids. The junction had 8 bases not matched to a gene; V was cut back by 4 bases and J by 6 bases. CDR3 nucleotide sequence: TGCAGCGTTGGACAGGGTGGGTACGCCGGGGAGCTGTTTTTT. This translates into CSVGQGGYAGELFF.

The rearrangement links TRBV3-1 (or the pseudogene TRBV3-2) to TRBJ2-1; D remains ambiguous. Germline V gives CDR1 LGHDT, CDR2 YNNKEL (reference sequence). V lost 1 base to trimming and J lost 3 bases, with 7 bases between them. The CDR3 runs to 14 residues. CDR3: CASSQGLRYNEQFF. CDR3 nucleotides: TGTGCCAGCAGCCAAGGGTTGCGCTACAATGAGCAGTTCTTC.

CDR3 bases: TGTGCCAGTAGCCTAGGGGTCCCTGAGACCCAGTACTTC. It is translated as CASSLGVPETQYF. This chain uses TRBV19 with TRBJ2-5, with a weak D call TRBD1 (5 bases). Trimming took off 6 bases at V and 5 bases at J, with 13 bases between the two ends. Germline V gene sequence: CDR1 LNHDA, CDR2 SQIVND (reference sequence). CDR3 length: 13 residues. The full variable domain, in which reference TRBV19 and TRBJ2-5 provide the parts outside the CDR3, is DGGITQSPKYLFRKEGQNVTLSCEQNLNHDAMYWYRQDPGQGLRLIYYSQIVNDFQKGDIAEGYSVSREKKESFPLTVTSAQKNPTAFYLCASSLGVPETQYFGPGTRLLVL.